A single sample is the source of the 20 T cell receptor beta chains below, sequenced in a study of cytomegalovirus exposure and HLA in healthy donors. PCR primers comprised 60 Vbeta and 13 Jbeta primers. Here immunoSEQ multiplex PCR was the method, and the copy in TCRdb shows in-frame clones only, minus some. The sample contains roughly 140,000 clones, around 80% of which appear only once. Sequencing was done on a sample of PBMCs. Receptor source: a man in his thirties or forties in good health and CMV-seropositive.

This clone was picked up one time. The chain uses TRBV7-9 and TRBJ1-2; 7 bases align to TRBD1. J was trimmed by 7 bases and V by 1 base; bases with no gene match: 9. CDR3 length equals 15 residues. The germline gives CDR1 SEHNR, CDR2 FQNEAQ (reference sequence). The CDR3 loop is CASSLVGQGVGGYTF. In DNA form, the CDR3 reads TGTGCCAGCAGCTTAGTCGGGCAGGGGGTTGGTGGCTACACCTTC.

This sequence joins TRBV18 and TRBJ1-2; tentative D call: TRBD1 (6 bases). From germline, CDR1 is KGHSH and CDR2 LQKENI. The CDR3 loop spans 12 amino acids. V was trimmed by 0 bases and J by 7 bases, leaving 6 bases between them. The CDR3 sequence: CASSPPGAGYTF. The CDR3 DNA sequence: TGTGCCAGCTCACCACCGGGGGCTGGCTACACCTTC.

The rearrangement links TRBV9 to TRBJ1-1; possible D gene TRBD1, 5 bases. Germline loops: CDR1 SGDLS, CDR2 YYNGEE. The CDR3 covers 16 residues. With 0 bases removed from V and 0 bases from J, the gap between germline ends came to 12 bases. CDR3 sequence: CASSVADRPMNTEAFF. CDR3 DNA sequence: TGTGCCAGCAGCGTAGCAGACAGACCAATGAACACTGAAGCTTTCTTT.

The CDR3 coding sequence is TGTGCCAGCAGCTTAAGCGGGGGGCCGGATGAGCAGTTCTTC. Translating gives CASSLSGGPDEQFF. This chain uses TRBV7-2 with TRBJ2-1, with 9 bases lining up with TRBD2. CDR1 and CDR2 (germline): SGHTA, FQGNSA. The CDR3 is made up of 14 amino acids. Trimming cost V 2 bases and J 8 bases; bases outside gene matches: 4.

V gene TRBV11-2 combines with J gene TRBJ2-5; D perhaps matches TRBD2 (5 bases). The closer fit of TRBJ2-7 to the DNA end suggests the J call may be wrong. There are 18 residues in the CDR3. Germline CDR1 reads SGHAT; CDR2 reads FQNNGV. This CDR3 reads CASSLRYPEASGRYEQYF. In DNA form, the CDR3 reads TGTGCCAGCAGCTTACGCTACCCGGAGGCGAGCGGTCGGTACGAGCAGTACTTC.

The chain is built from TRBV28 and TRBJ2-7; no clear D gene. Trimming left V 6 bases short and J 1 base short, with 16 bases between. CDR3 length equals 15 residues. Looked up from germline, CDR1 is MDHEN and CDR2 is SYDVKM. In nucleotides, the CDR3 is TGTGCCAGCAGATCCCGCCAGGTCGCATCCTACGAGCAGTACTTC. It yields the protein CASRSRQVASYEQYF.

This clone was counted a few times. The chain is built from TRBV5-1 and TRBJ2-5, with TRBD1 identical over 10 bases. Germline V lookup: CDR1 SGHRS, CDR2 YFSETQ. The CDR3 runs 17 residues. Trimming at V came to 0 bases and at J to 2 bases, leaving 7 bases not matched to a gene. In DNA, the CDR3 is TGCGCCAGCAGCTTGGGAGGACAGGGGGTGAGACAAGAGACCCAGTACTTC. Amino acids: CASSLGGQGVRQETQYF.

This clone was observed a single time. The V call is TRBV11-2, the J call TRBJ2-2; 13 bases are shared with TRBD2. The CDR3 sequence is 17 residues long. The J segment lost 7 bases and the V segment lost 4 bases, leaving 9 bases of the junction unmatched. Per germline, CDR1 SGHAT and CDR2 FQNNGV. Written as DNA, the CDR3 is TGTGCCAGCAGCTCCCTTGGACTAGCGGGAGTGCACGGGGAGCTGTTTTTT. It codes for CASSSLGLAGVHGELFF.

The rearrangement uses TRBV5-4 and TRBJ1-3; 7 bases are a match to TRBD1. Trimming took 0 bases from V and 6 from J; bases not matched to a gene: 3. In germline, CDR1 is SGHNT, CDR2 YYREEE (reference sequence). CDR3 length: 14 residues. CDR3 DNA sequence: TGTGCCAGCAGCTTGGAGGGGGCTCTAAACACCATATATTTT. The encoded protein is CASSLEGALNTIYF.

V gene TRBV28 combines with J gene TRBJ2-7, with 7 bases matching TRBD1. CDR1 and CDR2 (germline): MDHEN, SYDVKM. The CDR3 contains 15 residues. Trimming removed 7 bases from V and 0 bases from J; junction bases left unmatched: 9. The CDR3 sequence: CASTGRQGTSYEQYF. In DNA, the CDR3 is TGTGCCAGCACGGGGCGACAGGGAACCTCCTACGAGCAGTACTTC.

This chain connects TRBV2 to TRBJ2-2; 11 nucleotides match TRBD2. The CDR3 has 17 residues. The ends lost 4 bases at V and 4 bases at J; junction bases unmatched: 8. The V gene's germline CDR1 is SNHLY and CDR2 FYNNEI. The DNA for the CDR3 is TGTGCCAGCAGTGTTATTAGCGGGGGGGCGTCCACCGGGGAGCTGTTTTTT. This translates into CASSVISGGASTGELFF. Full variable domain (rest looked up from reference TRBV2 and TRBJ2-2): EPEVTQTPSHQVTQMGQEVILRCVPISNHLYFYWYRQILGQKVEFLVSFYNNEISEKSEIFDDQFSVERPDGSNFTLKIRSTKLEDSAMYFCASSVISGGASTGELFFGEGSRLTVL.

A word on this clone: A read error may account for a junction end that differs from germline. J is TRBJ2-3 and V is TRBV2; the match to TRBD2 covers 9 bases. CDR3 size: 15 residues. Germline loops: CDR1 SNHLY, CDR2 FYNNEI. This chain's CDR3 is CASSEEGLATDTQYF. The CDR3, as DNA: TGTGCCAGCAGCGAAGAGGGACTAGCCACAGATACGCAGTATTTT.

The chain combines TRBV7-9 with TRBJ1-1; D gene uncertain. The length of the CDR3 is 14 residues. The germline V gene encodes CDR1 SEHNR and CDR2 FQNEAQ (reference sequence). Trimming cost V 1 base and J 4 bases, with 10 bases left between them. The chain's CDR3 is CASSLEVSGTEAFF. The CDR3 nucleotides are TGTGCCAGCAGCTTAGAGGTATCGGGCACTGAAGCTTTCTTT.

This sequence joins TRBV7-2 and TRBJ1-3; D is perhaps TRBD1 (5 bases). V dropped 5 bases and J dropped 2 bases, with 10 bases sitting between them. This CDR3 has 14 residues. Germline CDR1 and CDR2: SGHTA and FQGNSA. CDR3: CASSLRGAGNTIYF. The CDR3 nucleotides are TGTGCCAGCAGCCTTAGGGGTGCTGGAAACACCATATATTTT.

This clone was seen once. V gene TRBV30 combines with J gene TRBJ2-7, with D maybe TRBD2 (5 bases). The CDR3 is made up of 14 amino acids. Trimming shortened V by 4 bases and J by 0 bases, and 13 bases separated the two germline ends. The germline V gene encodes CDR1 GTSNPN and CDR2 SVGIG (reference sequence). CDR3 residues: CAWNGVLSSYEQYF. Written as DNA, the CDR3 is TGTGCCTGGAACGGGGTGCTGAGCTCCTACGAGCAGTACTTC.

The chain uses TRBV10-2 and TRBJ2-2, with D tentatively TRBD2 (5 bases). This CDR3 has 12 residues. V lost 9 bases and J lost 8, with 13 bases in between. CDR1 and CDR2 (germline): WSHSY, SAAADI. CDR3 nucleotide sequence: TGCGCCAGTGGAGGCCGGCGAGGGGAGCTGTTTTTT. Protein product: CASGGRRGELFF.

The rearrangement uses TRBV14 and TRBJ1-2, with D possibly being TRBD1 (5 bases). V lost 0 bases to trimming and J lost 8 bases, with 16 bases between them. The germline gives CDR1 SGHDN, CDR2 FVKESK. This CDR3 comprises 15 residues. The CDR3 nucleotides are TGTGCCAGCAGCCAAGATAAACAGGCGGAACGAGGCTACACCTTC. Translation gives CASSQDKQAERGYTF.

This clone was detected once. The rearrangement joins TRBV7-9 to TRBJ1-2; D unclear. The germline CDR1 and CDR2 sequences are SEHNR and FQNEAQ (reference sequence). The CDR3 extends over 15 amino acids. Trimming cost V 1 base and J 6 bases, with 15 bases left between them. Here the CDR3 DNA reads TGTGCCAGCAGCTTAGGGGGAGGGCTGTTGGATGGCTACACCTTC. Amino acids: CASSLGGGLLDGYTF.

In this sample, this clone turned up a few times. The chain is built from TRBV6-5 and TRBJ2-5, with D possibly being TRBD1 (5 bases). The better agreement between TRBJ2-7 and the DNA end casts doubt on the J call. This CDR3 is built from 16 residues. CDR1 is MNHEY and CDR2 is SVGAGI in the germline V gene. This CDR3 reads CASSYGGQLSSYEQYF. The CDR3, as DNA: TGTGCCAGCAGTTACGGTGGACAACTGAGCTCCTACGAGCAGTACTTC.

The chain couples TRBV18 to TRBJ2-2, with 7 positions matching TRBD1. The CDR3 totals 16 residues. V lost 1 base and J lost 6; bases outside the gene matches: 8. Germline V gives CDR1 KGHSH, CDR2 LQKENI. The DNA of the CDR3 is TGTGCCAGCTCACCACGGGACAGAAGTTTTTCCGGGGAGCTGTTTTTT. Residues: CASSPRDRSFSGELFF.